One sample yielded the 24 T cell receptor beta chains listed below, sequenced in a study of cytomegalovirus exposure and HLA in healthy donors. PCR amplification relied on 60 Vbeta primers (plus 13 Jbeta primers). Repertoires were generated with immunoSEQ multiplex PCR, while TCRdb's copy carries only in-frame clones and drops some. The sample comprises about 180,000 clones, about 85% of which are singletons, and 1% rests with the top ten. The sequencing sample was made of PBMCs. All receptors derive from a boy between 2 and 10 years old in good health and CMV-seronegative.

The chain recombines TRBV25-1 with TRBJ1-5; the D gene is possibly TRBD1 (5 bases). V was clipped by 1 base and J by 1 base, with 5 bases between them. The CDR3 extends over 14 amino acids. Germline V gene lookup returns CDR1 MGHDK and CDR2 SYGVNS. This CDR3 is CASSESGSNQPQHF. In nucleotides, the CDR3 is TGTGCCAGCAGTGAATCAGGGAGCAATCAGCCCCAGCATTTT.

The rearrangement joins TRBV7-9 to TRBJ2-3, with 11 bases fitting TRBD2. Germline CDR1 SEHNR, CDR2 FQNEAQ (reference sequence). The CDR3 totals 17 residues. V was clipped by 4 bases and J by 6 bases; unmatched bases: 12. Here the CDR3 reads CASSYKGTSGPSDTQYF. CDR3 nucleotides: TGTGCCAGCAGCTACAAGGGGACTAGCGGACCCAGCGATACGCAGTATTTT.

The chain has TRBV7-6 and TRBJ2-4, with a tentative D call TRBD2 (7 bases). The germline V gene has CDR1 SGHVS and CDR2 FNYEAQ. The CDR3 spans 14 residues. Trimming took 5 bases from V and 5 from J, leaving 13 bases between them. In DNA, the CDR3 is TGTGCCAGCAGCCTAGGGGGAGGGCAAAACATTCAGTACTTC. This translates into CASSLGGGQNIQYF.

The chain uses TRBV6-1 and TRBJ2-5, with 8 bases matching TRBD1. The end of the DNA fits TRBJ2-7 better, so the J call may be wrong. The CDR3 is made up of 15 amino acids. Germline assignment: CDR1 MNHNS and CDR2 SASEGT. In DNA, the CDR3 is TGTGCCAGCAGGGTTCGACAGGGGAGCTCCTACGAGCAGTACTTC. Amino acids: CASRVRQGSSYEQYF.

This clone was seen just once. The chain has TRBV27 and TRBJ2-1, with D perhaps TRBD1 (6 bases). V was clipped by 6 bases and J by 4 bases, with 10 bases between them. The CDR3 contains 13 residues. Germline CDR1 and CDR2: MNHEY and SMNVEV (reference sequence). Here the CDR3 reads CASRRTGYNEQFF. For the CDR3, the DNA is TGTGCCAGCAGGCGTACAGGGTACAATGAGCAGTTCTTC.

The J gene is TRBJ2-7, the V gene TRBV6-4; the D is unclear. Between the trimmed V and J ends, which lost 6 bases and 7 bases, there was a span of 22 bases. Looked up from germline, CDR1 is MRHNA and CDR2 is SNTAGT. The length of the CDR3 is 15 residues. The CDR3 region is CASRENRPRPVEQYV. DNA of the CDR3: TGTGCCAGCAGGGAAAACCGACCCAGGCCCGTTGAGCAGTACGTC.

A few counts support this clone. The CDR3 bases are TGTGCCAGCAGTGACCCCGGGACAGAATCAGAAAAACTGTTTTTT. Amino acid sequence: CASSDPGTESEKLFF. This sequence joins TRBV6-1 and TRBJ1-4; 7 nucleotides align to TRBD1. Germline-derived CDR1 and CDR2 are MNHNS and SASEGT. The CDR3 totals 15 residues. The V gene end was trimmed by 3 bases and the J gene end by 8 bases; junction bases not matched to a gene: 9.

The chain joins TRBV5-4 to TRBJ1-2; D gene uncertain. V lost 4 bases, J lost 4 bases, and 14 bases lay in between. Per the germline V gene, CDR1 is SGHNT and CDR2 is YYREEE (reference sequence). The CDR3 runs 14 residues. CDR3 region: CASSPRRESYGYTF. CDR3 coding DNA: TGTGCCAGCAGCCCCCGGCGGGAGTCCTATGGCTACACCTTC.

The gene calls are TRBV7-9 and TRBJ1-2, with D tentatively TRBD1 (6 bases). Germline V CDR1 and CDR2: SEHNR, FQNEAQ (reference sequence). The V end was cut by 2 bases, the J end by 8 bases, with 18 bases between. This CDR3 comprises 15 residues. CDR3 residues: CASSLFIRQAGGYTF. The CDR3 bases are TGTGCCAGCAGCTTATTCATCCGACAGGCCGGCGGCTACACCTTC.

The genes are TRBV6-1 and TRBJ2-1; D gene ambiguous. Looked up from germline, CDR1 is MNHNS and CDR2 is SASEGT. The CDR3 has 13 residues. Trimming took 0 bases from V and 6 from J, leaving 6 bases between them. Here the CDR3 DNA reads TGTGCCAGCAGTGAAGCGCTTAGCAATGAGCAGTTCTTC. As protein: CASSEALSNEQFF.

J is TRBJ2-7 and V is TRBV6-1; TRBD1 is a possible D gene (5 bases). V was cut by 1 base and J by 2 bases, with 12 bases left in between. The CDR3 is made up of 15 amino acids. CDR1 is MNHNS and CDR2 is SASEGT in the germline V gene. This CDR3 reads CASSEGQSVTYEQYF. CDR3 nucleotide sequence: TGTGCCAGCAGTGAAGGACAGAGCGTAACCTACGAGCAGTACTTC.

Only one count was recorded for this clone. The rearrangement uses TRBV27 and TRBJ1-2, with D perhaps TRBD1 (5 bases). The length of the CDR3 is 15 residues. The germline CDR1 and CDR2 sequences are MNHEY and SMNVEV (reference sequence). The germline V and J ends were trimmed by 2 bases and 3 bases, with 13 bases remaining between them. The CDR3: CASSLQGGFYYGYTF. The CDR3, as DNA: TGTGCCAGCAGTTTACAGGGCGGTTTCTACTATGGCTACACCTTC.

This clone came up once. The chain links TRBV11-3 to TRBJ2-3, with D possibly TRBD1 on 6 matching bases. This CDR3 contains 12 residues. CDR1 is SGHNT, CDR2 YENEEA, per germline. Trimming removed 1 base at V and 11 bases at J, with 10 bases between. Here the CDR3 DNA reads TGTGCCAGCAGCTTAGGGACAGCTCGGCAGTATTTT. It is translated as CASSLGTARQYF.

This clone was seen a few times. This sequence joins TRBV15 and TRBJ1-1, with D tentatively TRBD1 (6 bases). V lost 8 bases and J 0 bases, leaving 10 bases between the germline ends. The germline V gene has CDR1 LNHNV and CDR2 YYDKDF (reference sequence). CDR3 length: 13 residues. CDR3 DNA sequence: TGTGCCACCGGGGGCATTATGAACACTGAAGCTTTCTTT. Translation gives CATGGIMNTEAFF.

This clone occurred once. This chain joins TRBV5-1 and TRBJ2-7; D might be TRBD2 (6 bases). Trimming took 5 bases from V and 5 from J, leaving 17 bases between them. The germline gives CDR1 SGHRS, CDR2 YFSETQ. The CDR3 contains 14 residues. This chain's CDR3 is CASRKDPPGDEQYF. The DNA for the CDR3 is TGCGCCAGCAGAAAGGACCCTCCGGGGGACGAGCAGTACTTC.

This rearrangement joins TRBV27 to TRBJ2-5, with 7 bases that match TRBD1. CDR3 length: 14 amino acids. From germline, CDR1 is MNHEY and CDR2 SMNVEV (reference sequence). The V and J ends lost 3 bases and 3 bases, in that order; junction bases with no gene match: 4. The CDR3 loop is CASSFRDRKETQYF. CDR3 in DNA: TGTGCCAGCAGTTTTAGGGACAGAAAAGAGACCCAGTACTTC.

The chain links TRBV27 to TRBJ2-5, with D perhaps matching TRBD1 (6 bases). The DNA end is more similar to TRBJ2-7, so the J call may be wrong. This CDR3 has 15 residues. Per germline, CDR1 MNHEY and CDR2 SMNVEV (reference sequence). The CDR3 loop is CASSITWGLVYEQYF. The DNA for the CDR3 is TGTGCCAGCAGTATAACTTGGGGGCTGGTCTACGAGCAGTACTTC.

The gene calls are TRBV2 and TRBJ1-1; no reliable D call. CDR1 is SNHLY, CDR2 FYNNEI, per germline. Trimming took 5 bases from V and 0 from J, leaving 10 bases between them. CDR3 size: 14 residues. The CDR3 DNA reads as TGTGCCAGCAGTTTTGTGGGCATGAACACTGAAGCTTTCTTT. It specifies CASSFVGMNTEAFF.

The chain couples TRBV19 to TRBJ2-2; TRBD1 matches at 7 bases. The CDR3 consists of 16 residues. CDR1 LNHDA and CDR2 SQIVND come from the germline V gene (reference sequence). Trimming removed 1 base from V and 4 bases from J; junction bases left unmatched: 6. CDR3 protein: CASSIALGTVTGELFF. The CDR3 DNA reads TGTGCCAGTAGTATAGCATTGGGGACAGTCACCGGGGAGCTGTTTTTT.

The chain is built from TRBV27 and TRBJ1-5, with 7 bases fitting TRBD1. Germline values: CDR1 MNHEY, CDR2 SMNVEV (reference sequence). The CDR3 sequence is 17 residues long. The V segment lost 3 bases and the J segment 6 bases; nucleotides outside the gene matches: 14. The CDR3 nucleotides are TGTGCCAGCAGTTTGAGGGGAGACAGGGTATTGGGTCAGCCCCAGCATTTT. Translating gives CASSLRGDRVLGQPQHF.

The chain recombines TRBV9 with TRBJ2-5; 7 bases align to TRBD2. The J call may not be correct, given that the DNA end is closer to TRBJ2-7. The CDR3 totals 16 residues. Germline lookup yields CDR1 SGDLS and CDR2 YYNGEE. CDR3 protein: CASSVGAGVPPYEQYF. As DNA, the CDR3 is TGTGCCAGCAGCGTAGGCGCGGGGGTCCCCCCCTACGAGCAGTACTTC.

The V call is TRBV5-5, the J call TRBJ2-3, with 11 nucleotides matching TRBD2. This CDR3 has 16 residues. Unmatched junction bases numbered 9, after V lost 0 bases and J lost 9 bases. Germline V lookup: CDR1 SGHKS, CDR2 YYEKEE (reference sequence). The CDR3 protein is CASSLAVAGGPGTQYF. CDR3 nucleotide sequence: TGTGCCAGCAGCTTGGCGGTAGCGGGGGGGCCAGGGACGCAGTATTTT.

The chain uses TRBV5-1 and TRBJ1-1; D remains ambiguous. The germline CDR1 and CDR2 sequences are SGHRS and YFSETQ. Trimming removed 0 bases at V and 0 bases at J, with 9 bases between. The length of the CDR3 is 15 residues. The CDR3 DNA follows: TGCGCCAGCAGCTTGGATTCCGTCTTGAACACTGAAGCTTTCTTT. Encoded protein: CASSLDSVLNTEAFF.

DNA of the CDR3: TGTGCCAGCAGCTTATGGGGCCGACGTTCTAGCACAGATACGCAGTATTTT. This sequence encodes CASSLWGRRSSTDTQYF. The chain carries TRBV7-8 and TRBJ2-3; D possibly corresponds to TRBD1 (5 bases). CDR1 and CDR2 (germline): SGHVS, FQNEAQ. CDR3 length: 17 residues. Trimming pared 2 bases from V and 0 bases from J, leaving 15 bases between.